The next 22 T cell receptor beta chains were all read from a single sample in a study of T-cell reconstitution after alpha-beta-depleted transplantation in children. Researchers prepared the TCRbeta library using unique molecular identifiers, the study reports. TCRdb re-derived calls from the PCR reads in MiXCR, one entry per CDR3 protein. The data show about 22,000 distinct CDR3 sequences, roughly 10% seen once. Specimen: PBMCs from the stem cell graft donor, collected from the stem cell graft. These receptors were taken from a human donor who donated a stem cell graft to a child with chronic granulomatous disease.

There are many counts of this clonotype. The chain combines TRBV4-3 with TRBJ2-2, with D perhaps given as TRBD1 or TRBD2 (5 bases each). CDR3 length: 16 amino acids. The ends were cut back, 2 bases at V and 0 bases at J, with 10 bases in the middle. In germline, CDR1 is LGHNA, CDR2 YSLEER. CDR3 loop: CASSQYLGPNTGELFF. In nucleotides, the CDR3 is TGCGCCAGCAGCCAATATCTGGGACCGAACACCGGGGAGCTGTTTTTT.

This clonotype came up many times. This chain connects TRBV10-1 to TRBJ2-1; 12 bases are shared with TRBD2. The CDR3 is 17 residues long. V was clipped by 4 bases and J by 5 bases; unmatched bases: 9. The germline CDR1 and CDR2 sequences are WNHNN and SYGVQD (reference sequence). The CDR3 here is CASSAGTSGPRNNEQFF. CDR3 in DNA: TGCGCCAGCAGTGCGGGGACTAGCGGGCCGAGAAACAATGAGCAGTTCTTC.

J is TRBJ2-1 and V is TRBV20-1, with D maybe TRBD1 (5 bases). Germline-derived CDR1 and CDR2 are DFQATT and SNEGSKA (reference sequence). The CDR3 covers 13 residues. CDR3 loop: CSVEIGHANEQFF. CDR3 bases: TGCAGCGTCGAAATCGGACATGCAAATGAGCAGTTCTTC.

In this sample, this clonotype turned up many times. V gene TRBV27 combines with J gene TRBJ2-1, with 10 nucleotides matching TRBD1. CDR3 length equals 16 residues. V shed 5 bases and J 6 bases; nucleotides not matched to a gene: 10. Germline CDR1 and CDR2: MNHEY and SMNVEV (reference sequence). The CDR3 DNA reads TGTGCCAGCAGTGCACCTGACAGGGGGCGCGGCAATGAGCAGTTCTTC. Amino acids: CASSAPDRGRGNEQFF.

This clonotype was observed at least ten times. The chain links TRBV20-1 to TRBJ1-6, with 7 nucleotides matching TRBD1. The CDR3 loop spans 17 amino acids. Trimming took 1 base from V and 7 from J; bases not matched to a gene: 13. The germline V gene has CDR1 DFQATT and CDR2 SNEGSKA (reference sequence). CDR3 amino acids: CSARAPQGDFGNSPLHF. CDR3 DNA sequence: TGCAGTGCTAGAGCACCTCAGGGGGACTTTGGGAATTCACCCCTCCACTTT.

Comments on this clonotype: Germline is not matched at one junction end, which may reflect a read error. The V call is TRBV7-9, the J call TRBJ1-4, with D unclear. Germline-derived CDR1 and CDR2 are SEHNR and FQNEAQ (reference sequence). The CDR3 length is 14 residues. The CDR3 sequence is CASSLHGLNEKLFF. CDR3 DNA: TGTGCCAGCAGCCTGCACGGTTTAAATGAAAAACTGTTTTTC.

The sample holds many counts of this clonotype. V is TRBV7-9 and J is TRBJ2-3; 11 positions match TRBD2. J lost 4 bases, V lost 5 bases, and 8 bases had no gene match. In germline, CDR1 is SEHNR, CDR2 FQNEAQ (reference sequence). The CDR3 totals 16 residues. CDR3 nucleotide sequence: TGTGCCAGCAGCCTCACACTAGCGGGAGAATCAGATACGCAGTATTTT. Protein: CASSLTLAGESDTQYF.

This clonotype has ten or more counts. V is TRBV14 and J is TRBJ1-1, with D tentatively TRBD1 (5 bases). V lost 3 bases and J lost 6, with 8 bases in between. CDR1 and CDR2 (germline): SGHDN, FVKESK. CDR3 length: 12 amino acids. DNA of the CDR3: TGTGCCAGCAGCCACCAGGGATCTGAAGCTTTCTTT. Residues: CASSHQGSEAFF.

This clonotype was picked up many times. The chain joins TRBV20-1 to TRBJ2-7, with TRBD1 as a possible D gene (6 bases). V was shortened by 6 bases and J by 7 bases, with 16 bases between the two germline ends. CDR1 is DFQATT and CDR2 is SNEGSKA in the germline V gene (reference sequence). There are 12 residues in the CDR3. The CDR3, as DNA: TGCAGTGCCTTTCCAGGGGTGAGGGAGCAGTACTTC. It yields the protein CSAFPGVREQYF.

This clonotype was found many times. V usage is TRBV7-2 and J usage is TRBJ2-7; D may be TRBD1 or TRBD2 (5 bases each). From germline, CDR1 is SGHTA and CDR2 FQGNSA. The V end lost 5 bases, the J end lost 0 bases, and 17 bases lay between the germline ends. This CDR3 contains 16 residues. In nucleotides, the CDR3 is TGTGCCAGCAGCGACGGGACGGAATTTGCCTCCTACGAGCAGTACTTC. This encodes CASSDGTEFASYEQYF.

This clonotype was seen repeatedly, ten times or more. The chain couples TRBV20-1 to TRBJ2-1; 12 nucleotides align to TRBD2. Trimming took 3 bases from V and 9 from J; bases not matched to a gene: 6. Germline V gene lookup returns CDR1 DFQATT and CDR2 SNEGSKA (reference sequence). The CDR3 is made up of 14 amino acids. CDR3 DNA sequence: TGCAGTGCTAGCCAGACTAGCGGGAGACGTGAGCAGTTCTTC. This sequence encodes CSASQTSGRREQFF.

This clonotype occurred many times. CDR3 sequence reads: CASSIPSRPGVMFWNEQFF. The CDR3 DNA reads as TGTGCCAGCAGCATCCCGTCGAGGCCCGGTGTAATGTTTTGGAATGAGCAGTTCTTC. The rearrangement links TRBV11-2 to TRBJ2-1; D remains ambiguous. Germline assignment: CDR1 SGHAT and CDR2 FQNNGV. This CDR3 is 19 amino acids long. V was clipped by 5 bases and J by 7 bases, with 30 bases between them.

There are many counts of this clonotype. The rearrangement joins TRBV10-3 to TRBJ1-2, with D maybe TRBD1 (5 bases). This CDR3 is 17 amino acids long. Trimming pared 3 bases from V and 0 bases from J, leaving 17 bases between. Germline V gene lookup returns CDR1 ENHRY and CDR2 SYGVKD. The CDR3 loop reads CAISESEWTPTNYGYTF. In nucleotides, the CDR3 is TGTGCCATCAGTGAATCGGAATGGACACCGACTAACTATGGCTACACCTTC.

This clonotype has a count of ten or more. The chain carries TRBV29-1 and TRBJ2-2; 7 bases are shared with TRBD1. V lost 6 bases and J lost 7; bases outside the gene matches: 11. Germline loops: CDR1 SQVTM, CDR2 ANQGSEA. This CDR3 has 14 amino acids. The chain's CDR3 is CSVVPKGANGELFF. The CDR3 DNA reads TGCAGCGTGGTCCCAAAGGGGGCGAACGGGGAGCTGTTTTTT.

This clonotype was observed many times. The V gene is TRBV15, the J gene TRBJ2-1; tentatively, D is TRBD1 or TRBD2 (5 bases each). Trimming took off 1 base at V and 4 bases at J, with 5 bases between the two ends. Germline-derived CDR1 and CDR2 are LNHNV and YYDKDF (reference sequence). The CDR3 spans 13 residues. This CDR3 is CATSRGGYNEQFF. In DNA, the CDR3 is TGTGCCACCAGCAGAGGGGGGTACAATGAGCAGTTCTTC.

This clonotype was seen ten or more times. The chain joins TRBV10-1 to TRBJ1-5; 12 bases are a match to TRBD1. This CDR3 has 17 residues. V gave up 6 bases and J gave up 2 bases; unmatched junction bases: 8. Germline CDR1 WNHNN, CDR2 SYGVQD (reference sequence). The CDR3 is CASSLGQGASGNQPQHF. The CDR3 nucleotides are TGCGCCAGCAGCTTGGGACAGGGGGCATCGGGCAATCAGCCCCAGCATTTT.

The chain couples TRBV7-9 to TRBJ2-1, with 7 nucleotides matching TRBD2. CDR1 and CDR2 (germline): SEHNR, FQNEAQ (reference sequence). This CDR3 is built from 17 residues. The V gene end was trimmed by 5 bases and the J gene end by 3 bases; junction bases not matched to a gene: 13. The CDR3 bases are TGTGCCAGCAGCCTCCGCGGGAGTAGCGGAGGCTACAATGAGCAGTTCTTC. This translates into CASSLRGSSGGYNEQFF.

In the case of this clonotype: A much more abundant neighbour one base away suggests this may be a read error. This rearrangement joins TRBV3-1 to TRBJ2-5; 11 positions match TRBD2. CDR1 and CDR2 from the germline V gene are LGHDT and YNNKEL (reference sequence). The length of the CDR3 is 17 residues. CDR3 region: CATSQLRPTSGMETQYF. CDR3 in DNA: TGTGCCACCAGCCAACTCCGGCCGACTAGCGGGATGGAGACCCAGTACTTC.

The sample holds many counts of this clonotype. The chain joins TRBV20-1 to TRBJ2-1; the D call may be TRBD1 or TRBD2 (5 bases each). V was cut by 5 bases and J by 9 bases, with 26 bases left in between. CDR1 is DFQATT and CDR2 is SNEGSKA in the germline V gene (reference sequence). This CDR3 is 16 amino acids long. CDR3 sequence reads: CSAPGRTGSGRGEQFF. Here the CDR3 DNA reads TGCAGTGCTCCGGGACGGACGGGGTCCGGTCGGGGTGAGCAGTTCTTC.

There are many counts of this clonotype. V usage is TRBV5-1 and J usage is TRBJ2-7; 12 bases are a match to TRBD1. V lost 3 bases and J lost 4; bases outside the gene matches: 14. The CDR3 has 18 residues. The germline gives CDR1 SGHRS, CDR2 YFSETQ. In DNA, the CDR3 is TGCGCCAGCAGCTCGTACTTTACCGGGACAGGGGGCAGGTACGAGCAGTACTTC. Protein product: CASSSYFTGTGGRYEQYF.

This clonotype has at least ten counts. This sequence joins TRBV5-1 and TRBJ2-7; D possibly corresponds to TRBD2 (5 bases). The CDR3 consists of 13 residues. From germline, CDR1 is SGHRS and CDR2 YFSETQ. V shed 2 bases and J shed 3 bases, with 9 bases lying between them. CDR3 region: CASSFAGLYEQYF. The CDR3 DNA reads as TGCGCCAGCAGCTTTGCGGGCCTCTACGAGCAGTACTTC.

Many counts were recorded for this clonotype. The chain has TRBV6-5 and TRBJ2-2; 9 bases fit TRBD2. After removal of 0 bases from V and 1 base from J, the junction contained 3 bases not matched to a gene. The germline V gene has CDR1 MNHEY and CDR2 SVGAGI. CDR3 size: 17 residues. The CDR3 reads CASSYSPREGNTGELFF. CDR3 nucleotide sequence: TGTGCCAGCAGTTACTCTCCGCGGGAGGGGAACACCGGGGAGCTGTTTTTT.